Listed below are T cell receptor beta chains from one sample, sequenced in a study of shared clonotypes between healthy human individuals. The table came from immunoSEQ multiplex PCR; TCRdb's copy has only in-frame clones and leaves some out. The profile shows approximately 250,000 clones, 65% to 70% of them singletons. What was sequenced was memory CD4+ T cells sorted from blood. These receptors all stem from a young man in good health. CDR3s include the opening cysteine and the closing phenylalanine or tryptophan. D genes are given only for firm matches. Not all rows give a size; the values are once, few, many and, for expanded clones, a class.

J	D	V	size	DNA	CDR3
TRBJ2-3	-	TRBV13	-	TGTGCCAGCGGACGTAAGATCACAGATACGCAGTATTTT	CASGRKITDTQYF
TRBJ1-2	-	TRBV4-1	-	TGCGCCAGCAGCCAAGCCCAGACAGTTAACTATGGCTACACCTTC	CASSQAQTVNYGYTF
TRBJ1-3	-	TRBV28	-	TGTGCCAGCAGTCTCAGACAGTTCGGGCTGGGCACCATATATTTT	CASSLRQFGLGTIYF
TRBJ2-3	TRBD2	TRBV28	-	TGTGCCAGCAGTTTCGCGCGGGAGAGCTATTATTTT	CASSFARESYYF
TRBJ1-5	-	TRBV7-8	few	TGTGCCAGCAGCCGTGGAGGCAATCAGCCCCAGCATTTT	CASSRGGNQPQHF
TRBJ2-5	-	TRBV5-1	-	TGCGCCAGCAGCTTGGATTGGCAGTCGGAGACCCAGTACTTC	CASSLDWQSETQYF
TRBJ2-7	-	TRBV27	-	TGTGCCACCATTTCCCGGGGCTCCTACGAGCAGTACTTC	CATISRGSYEQYF
TRBJ2-3	-	TRBV10-1	many	TGCGCCAGCAGTCAGGGAACAGATACGCAGTATTTT	CASSQGTDTQYF
TRBJ2-7	TRBD2	TRBV10-3	-	TGTGCCATCAGTGAGTCTGAAGCGGGAGCCACCTACGAGCAGTACTTC	CAISESEAGATYEQYF
TRBJ2-2	TRBD1	TRBV11-2	-	TGTGCCAGCACCCAGGACAGGGTGACCGGGGAGCTGTTTTTT	CASTQDRVTGELFF
TRBJ2-1	-	TRBV20-1	-	TGCAGTGCTAAATTAAATGAGCAGTTCTTC	CSAKLNEQFF
TRBJ2-3	TRBD2	TRBV9	-	TGTGCCAGCAGCGTAGGCGGGAGAGGCACAGATACGCAGTATTTT	CASSVGGRGTDTQYF
TRBJ1-2	-	TRBV5-6	few	TGTGCCAGCACGAGCCCCTACAGGGAGGGTGGCTACACCTTC	CASTSPYREGGYTF
TRBJ1-1	TRBD1	TRBV11-2	-	TGTGCCAGCAGCCCCGACAGGGACACTGAAGCTTTCTTT	CASSPDRDTEAFF
TRBJ2-3	-	TRBV2	-	TGTGCCGCACGGGCTAGCGTTGGGACAGATACGCAGTATTTT	CAARASVGTDTQYF
TRBJ2-7	-	TRBV10-2	-	TGCGCCAGCAACCATGACCGCTACGAGCAGTACTTC	CASNHDRYEQYF
TRBJ2-1	TRBD1	TRBV5-1	-	TGCGCCAGCAGCCCAGACAGGGCAGAGCGTGAGCAGTTCTTC	CASSPDRAEREQFF
TRBJ1-5	-	TRBV2	few	TGTGCCAGCAGTGAAGAAGTGAATCAGCCCCAGCATTTT	CASSEEVNQPQHF
TRBJ1-2	-	TRBV6-1	few	TGTGCCAGCAGTGAAGGGGGATATAACTATGGCTACACCTTC	CASSEGGYNYGYTF
TRBJ2-1	TRBD2	TRBV18	-	TGTGCCAGCTCACCAGAGGGACTAGCGGTTTACAATGAGCAGTTCTTC	CASSPEGLAVYNEQFF
TRBJ2-5	-	TRBV19	few	TGTGCCAGTAGTACCAGACGGGAAGAGACCCAGTACTTC	CASSTRREETQYF
TRBJ2-1	TRBD1	TRBV6-5	-	TGTGCCAGCAGCCTACGGGGACAGGGGGAGCAGTTCTTC	CASSLRGQGEQFF
TRBJ2-7	-	TRBV20-1	-	TGCAGTGCTAGAGATAACCCCTTGGAGCGGTTC	CSARDNPLERF
TRBJ2-5	TRBD2	TRBV19	-	TGTGCCAGTAGACCCCGGCGGGAGAGTAGTGAGACCCAGTACTTC	CASRPRRESSETQYF
TRBJ2-7	-	TRBV11-2	-	TGTGCCAGCAGCTTAGGGCAGGGTTTCGAGCAGTACTTC	CASSLGQGFEQYF
TRBJ2-3	-	TRBV4-1	-	TGCGCCAGCAGCCAATTCGGGAGTAGCACAGATACGCAGTATTTT	CASSQFGSSTDTQYF
TRBJ2-5	-	TRBV15	-	TGTGCCACCAGCAGAGGGGAGCGGGCCTCAGACCAAGAGACCCAGTACTTC	CATSRGERASDQETQYF
TRBJ1-2	-	TRBV9	-	TGTGCCAGCAGCGTAGGGGTCAGGGTAGACTATGGCTACACCTTC	CASSVGVRVDYGYTF
TRBJ1-2	-	TRBV19	few	TGTGCCAGTAGTATAGCGAGCATCCGTGGCTACACCTTC	CASSIASIRGYTF
TRBJ2-1	-	TRBV12-5	-	TGTGCTAGTGGTTCCCCCGAGCAGGGGGGTTACAATGAGCAGTTCTTC	CASGSPEQGGYNEQFF
TRBJ1-2	-	TRBV15	few	TGTGCCACCAGCAGAGATCGGGAAGGAAAGAAAGATGGCTACACCTTC	CATSRDREGKKDGYTF